The entry below describes one TCR beta chain. Its antigen is not known. This sample is part of a study of T cells in Graves' hyperthyroidism and ophthalmopathy. Study results and caveats: Peripheral blood also featured most of the thyroid clonotypes expanded above 0.001.

Criteria for exclusion of patients were uncontrolled infection, other autoimmune disease, pregnancy or lactation. Regions amplified from RNA transcripts were the TCR beta CDR3 regions. The HTBI primer set drove a first-round RT-PCR of the TCR CDR3. TCRdb reanalysed the multiplex PCR reads using MiXCR and keeps one entry per CDR3 protein. The table shows 500,000 to 600,000 distinct CDR3 sequences, with 46% occurring only once. The CDR3 sequence is 16 residues long. The germline V gene has CDR1 SGHTA and CDR2 FQGNSA. V gave up 5 bases and J gave up 3 bases; unmatched junction bases: 9. Sequencing input: peripheral blood or thyroid tissue (not recorded which). The clonotype was recovered from an adult woman with Graves' disease, either hyperthyroidism or ophthalmopathy (not recorded which). The chain uses TRBV7-2 and TRBJ1-1; 10 nucleotides match TRBD1. In DNA form, the CDR3 reads TGTGCCAGCAGCCGCCGGACAGGGGGGATTTACACTGAAGCTTTCTTT. Its protein is CASSRRTGGIYTEAFF.